These 6 T cell receptor beta chains share one sample of origin, sequenced in a study of shared clonotypes between healthy human individuals. Profiled with immunoSEQ multiplex PCR; TCRdb holds only in-frame clones, not every one. This table holds some 1,400,000 clones, roughly 96% found once. The sample was naive CD4+ T cells sorted from blood. Indicated subset: CD45RA+ positively selected. Receptors originate from a man younger than 45 in good health.

The V call is TRBV29-1, the J call TRBJ1-2; TRBD1 is a possible D gene (6 bases). CDR1 and CDR2 (germline): SQVTM, ANQGSEA. The CDR3 runs to 10 residues. The germline V and J ends were trimmed by 6 bases and 8 bases, with 10 bases remaining between them. CDR3 DNA: TGCAGCGTCGGTCAGGGGGGCTACACCTTC. Encoded protein: CSVGQGGYTF.

The V call is TRBV7-2, the J call TRBJ2-7, with 11 positions matching TRBD2. CDR1 is SGHTA, CDR2 FQGNSA, per germline. This CDR3 has 17 residues. Losses at the gene ends were 6 bases for V and 4 bases for J; bases not matched to a gene: 14. The CDR3 DNA follows: TGTGCCAGCAGTTCTACTGCGACTAGCGGGATCTTTTACGAGCAGTACTTC. Amino acid sequence: CASSSTATSGIFYEQYF.

The J gene is TRBJ2-7, the V gene TRBV10-3, with TRBD1 as a possible D gene (6 bases). The ends were cut back, 6 bases at V and 2 bases at J, with 14 bases in the middle. Germline V CDR1 and CDR2: ENHRY, SYGVKD. The CDR3 runs 14 residues. The CDR3 region is CAIRLQQGTYEQYF. The CDR3 DNA reads as TGTGCCATCAGACTCCAACAGGGAACCTACGAGCAGTACTTC.

The chain uses TRBV5-1 and TRBJ1-4; D ambiguous. Per germline, CDR1 SGHRS and CDR2 YFSETQ. The CDR3 totals 14 residues. Trimming removed 0 bases from V and 6 bases from J, with 9 bases in between. As DNA, the CDR3 is TGCGCCAGCAGCTTGGCCGGACCCTATGAAAAACTGTTTTTT. Protein: CASSLAGPYEKLFF.

The chain combines TRBV2 with TRBJ2-3; TRBD1 matches 8 bases. The CDR3 totals 15 residues. Germline lookup yields CDR1 SNHLY and CDR2 FYNNEI. Trimming took 7 bases from V and 5 from J; bases not matched to a gene: 11. The CDR3 loop reads CASMRDRPGVDTQYF. In nucleotides, the CDR3 is TGTGCCAGCATGCGGGACAGGCCCGGGGTAGATACGCAGTATTTT.

The chain joins TRBV7-2 to TRBJ2-7; 10 nucleotides line up with TRBD1. This CDR3 region has 16 residues. Germline V lookup: CDR1 SGHTA, CDR2 FQGNSA. The V gene end was trimmed by 0 bases and the J gene end by 3 bases; junction bases not matched to a gene: 5. The CDR3 coding sequence is TGTGCCAGCAGCTTAGCCGAGACAGGGGGCAACTACGAGCAGTACTTC. Protein product: CASSLAETGGNYEQYF.